This entry describes one T cell receptor (beta chain). 60 Vbeta and 13 Jbeta primers were used in PCR. This table comes from immunoSEQ multiplex PCR, and its TCRdb copy is limited to in-frame clones, with some not included. The repertoire holds almost 200,000 clones, around 79% seen once, with 0.39% in the top ten. CDR3 length: 20 residues. V was pared by 0 bases and J by 1 base, with 14 bases of the junction left unmatched. Germline loops: CDR1 WNHNN, CDR2 SYGVQD (reference sequence). These data belong to a study of cytomegalovirus exposure and HLA in healthy donors. Source material: PBMCs. This receptor was taken from a male donor in good health and CMV-seropositive. The rearrangement links TRBV10-1 to TRBJ2-3, with TRBD2 identical over 9 bases. CDR3 bases: TGCGCCAGCAGTGAGTCAATTTGTGGGGCGGGAGGGGGGGGCACAGATACGCAGTATTTT. Its protein product is CASSESICGAGGGGTDTQYF.